This paragraph reports one TCR beta chain. Its specificity is unknown. Samples each had at least 5.5 micrograms of total RNA extracted. The sample originates from a study of blood T cells in healthy people across ages. Regarding the study as a whole: Both higher diversity and more naive CD4+ cells marked long-lived donors when set against aged donors. With naive T cell percentage, TCR beta diversity showed a strong correlation.

The CDR3 runs 15 residues. CDR1 and CDR2 (germline): SEHNR, FQNEAQ (reference sequence). V was pared by 1 base and J by 3 bases, with 3 bases of the junction left unmatched. The use of a sample-barcoded 5' primer and a J-beta primer mix characterized a second PCR of roughly 7 to 12 cycles. TCRdb passed the 5' RACE reads through MiXCR, listing each CDR3 protein once. The table lists 450,000 to 650,000 distinct CDR3 sequences, 24% of them singletons. These data were also filed under a second study, of T cells of mothers and their children. From that second work: Unrelated mother-child pairs always had slightly, but never significantly, lower normalized overlap than related pairs.

The sample was blood. The genes are TRBV7-9 and TRBJ1-2, with TRBD1 matching 9 bases. This TCR was recovered from a boy between 10 and 17 years old in good health. The CDR3 DNA reads as TGTGCCAGCAGCTTAGGGACAGGGGACCACTATGGCTACACCTTC. Translating it yields CASSLGTGDHYGYTF. Full variable domain (remainder filled in from reference TRBV7-9 and TRBJ1-2): DTGVSQNPRHKITKRGQNVTFRCDPISEHNRLYWYRQTLGQGPEFLTYFQNEAQLEKSRLLSDRFSAERPKGSFSTLEIQRTEQGDSAMYLCASSLGTGDHYGYTFGSGTRLTVV.